This TCR beta chain was recovered during a study of regulatory and conventional T cells in RAG deficiency. Whole-study findings and limits: In Omenn syndrome, Treg and Tconv repertoires overlapped >85%. Shannon entropy fell and Simpson indices rose in RAG-deficient patients.

Assay: immunoSEQ multiplex PCR; the TCRdb copy retains only in-frame clones and omits some. The sample holds roughly 34,000 clones, about 75% seen once. For this clone: Its antigen is unidentified.

Conventional CD4+ T cells were sorted from blood as CD25-low CD127-high cells. The V gene's germline CDR1 is SGHNT and CDR2 YYREEE (reference sequence). V was cut by 6 bases and J by 0 bases, with 15 bases left in between. The CDR3 length is 15 residues. The sample was also linked to a second study, of regulatory T cells. That paper adds: Amplification used 52 TRBV primers and 13 TRBJ primers. Skewed V and J usage and few unique V-J pairs marked patient repertoires, most in Tregs.

The specimen sequenced was CD4+ effector T cells sorted from blood. The origin of this receptor is a human donor in good health. This chain links TRBV5-4 with TRBJ1-2; D gene unclear. CDR3 DNA: TGTGCCAGCAAGGGCAGGCCCAACGCTAACTATGGCTACACCTTC. Translated: CASKGRPNANYGYTF.